Listed here are 17 T cell receptor beta chains from one sample, sequenced in a study of cytomegalovirus exposure and HLA in healthy donors. This PCR relied on a set of 60 Vbeta primers and 13 Jbeta primers. Clones were read by immunoSEQ multiplex PCR, and TCRdb kept only the in-frame ones, dropping some. The sample yields 150,000 to 200,000 clones, approximately 83% seen once. Input material: PBMCs. The origin of the receptors is a man aged 18 to 30 in good health and CMV-seropositive.

The V gene is TRBV18, the J gene TRBJ2-7; D may be TRBD2 (5 bases). Germline lookup yields CDR1 KGHSH and CDR2 LQKENI. The V end lost 5 bases, the J end lost 2 bases, and 10 bases lay between the germline ends. The CDR3 runs 13 residues. CDR3 sequence: CASSGSSPYEQYF. CDR3 in DNA: TGTGCCAGCTCAGGGAGTTCCCCCTACGAGCAGTACTTC.

The table lists this clone with a count of one. The chain joins TRBV9 to TRBJ2-3; TRBD2 matches at 7 bases. Unmatched junction bases numbered 3, after V lost 4 bases and J lost 1 base. Per germline, CDR1 SGDLS and CDR2 YYNGEE. The CDR3 is made up of 14 amino acids. CDR3 residues: CASSPSGGTDTQYF. The CDR3 DNA reads as TGTGCCAGCAGCCCCAGCGGGGGCACAGATACGCAGTATTTT.

This CDR3 is CASSLRTGDYTQYF. The CDR3 coding sequence is TGTGCCAGCAGCTTACGAACAGGGGATTATACGCAGTATTTT. The chain joins TRBV7-2 to TRBJ2-3, with 7 bases matching TRBD1. The CDR3 is 14 residues long. The V and J ends lost 2 bases and 7 bases, in that order; junction bases with no gene match: 6. Germline values: CDR1 SGHTA, CDR2 FQGNSA.

CDR3 amino acids: CASSQGALAGAVGNEQFF. The DNA for the CDR3 is TGTGCCAGCAGCCAGGGGGCCCTAGCGGGGGCCGTGGGGAATGAGCAGTTCTTC. This chain links TRBV9 with TRBJ2-1; 10 nucleotides line up with TRBD2. Germline V CDR1 and CDR2: SGDLS, YYNGEE. The CDR3 has 18 amino acids. V gave up 4 bases and J gave up 7 bases; unmatched junction bases: 17. The full variable domain, in which reference TRBV9 and TRBJ2-1 provide the parts outside the CDR3, is DSGVTQTPKHLITATGQRVTLRCSPRSGDLSVYWYQQSLDQGLQFLIQYYNGEERAKGNILERFSAQQFPDLHSELNLSSLELGDSALYFCASSQGALAGAVGNEQFFGPGTRLTVL.

CDR3 bases: TGTGCCAGCAGCCAGCGGGGGGACACCGGGGAGCTGTTTTTT. Its protein product is CASSQRGDTGELFF. The chain links TRBV4-2 to TRBJ2-2; 8 nucleotides line up with TRBD2. The CDR3 loop spans 14 amino acids. Germline lookup yields CDR1 LGHNA and CDR2 YNFKEQ. The J segment lost 3 bases and the V segment lost 3 bases, leaving 0 bases of the junction unmatched.

With respect to this clone: One end of the junction does not line up with germline, which may come from a read error. The chain joins TRBV7-9 to TRBJ1-2; D not resolved. CDR3 length: 12 amino acids. Germline values: CDR1 SEHNR, CDR2 FQNEAQ (reference sequence). CDR3 loop: CSSSLAEDGYTF. CDR3 nucleotides: TGTTCCAGCAGCTTAGCTGAGGATGGCTACACCTTC.

The genes are TRBV5-1 and TRBJ1-2, with a possible D match to TRBD1 (6 bases). CDR1 is SGHRS and CDR2 is YFSETQ in the germline V gene. This CDR3 contains 14 residues. Between the trimmed V and J ends, which lost 4 bases and 2 bases, there was a span of 12 bases. In nucleotides, the CDR3 is TGCGCCAGCAGCCCCACAGGGCCGAACTATGGCTACACCTTC. Its protein is CASSPTGPNYGYTF.

The chain uses TRBV18 and TRBJ2-5; D is undetermined. This CDR3 is built from 14 residues. The germline V and J ends were trimmed by 0 bases and 2 bases, with 7 bases remaining between them. Germline assignment: CDR1 KGHSH and CDR2 LQKENI. The CDR3 protein is CASSPPSLQETQYF. CDR3 nucleotide sequence: TGTGCCAGCTCACCACCCTCGTTGCAAGAGACCCAGTACTTC.

This clone appeared once. The rearrangement links TRBV30 to TRBJ2-3; possible D gene TRBD1, 6 bases. Germline CDR1 is GTSNPN and CDR2 is SVGIG (reference sequence). V was shortened by 3 bases and J by 14 bases, with 15 bases between the two germline ends. The CDR3 is 11 residues long. Here the CDR3 DNA reads TGTGCCTGGAGGACCCAGGGGAAAGGGTATTTT. Protein sequence: CAWRTQGKGYF.

The gene calls are TRBV6-5 and TRBJ1-2; the match to TRBD1 covers 7 bases. Trimming removed 7 bases from V and 0 bases from J; junction bases left unmatched: 8. Germline V gene sequence: CDR1 MNHEY, CDR2 SVGAGI. This CDR3 is built from 15 residues. In DNA form, the CDR3 reads TGTGCCAGCACCGGGACAGCTTTAGCTAACTATGGCTACACCTTC. Protein product: CASTGTALANYGYTF.

The chain joins TRBV7-3 to TRBJ1-1; tentatively, D is TRBD1 (5 bases). Germline V lookup: CDR1 SGHTA, CDR2 FQGTGA. V was shortened by 3 bases and J by 2 bases, with 10 bases between the two germline ends. The CDR3 loop spans 14 amino acids. Here the CDR3 reads CASSFGGVNTEAFF. The CDR3 DNA sequence: TGTGCCAGCAGCTTCGGAGGGGTTAACACTGAAGCTTTCTTT.

This clone was counted a few times. V usage is TRBV5-6 and J usage is TRBJ1-1, with TRBD1 identical over 9 bases. CDR3 length: 16 residues. The V and J ends lost 0 bases and 0 bases, in that order; junction bases with no gene match: 3. Germline V gene lookup returns CDR1 SGHDT and CDR2 YYEEEE. CDR3 sequence (DNA): TGTGCCAGCAGCTTGGGACAGGGGGAGGTGAACACTGAAGCTTTCTTT. The encoded protein is CASSLGQGEVNTEAFF.

This clone was counted a single time. This chain uses TRBV13 with TRBJ2-2; D ambiguous. CDR3 size: 15 residues. Germline CDR1 PRHDT, CDR2 FYEKMQ (reference sequence). The ends were cut back, 4 bases at V and 3 bases at J, with 12 bases in the middle. CDR3 DNA: TGTGCCAGCAGCTCACGAACTAAGGACACCGGGGAGCTGTTTTTT. Amino acid sequence: CASSSRTKDTGELFF.

The V gene is TRBV27, the J gene TRBJ2-1; D may be TRBD2 (6 bases). V was trimmed by 0 bases and J by 4 bases, leaving 10 bases between them. CDR1 is MNHEY and CDR2 is SMNVEV in the germline V gene (reference sequence). The CDR3 is made up of 15 amino acids. The CDR3 bases are TGTGCCAGCAGTTTATCGGGGAGGCCATACAATGAGCAGTTCTTC. This encodes CASSLSGRPYNEQFF.

The genes are TRBV6-1 and TRBJ1-2; possible D gene TRBD1, 6 bases. V lost 7 bases and J lost 0, with 12 bases in between. From germline, CDR1 is MNHNS and CDR2 SASEGT. This CDR3 region has 14 residues. The CDR3, as DNA: TGTGCCAGCAAGGGGGGGGCAGCTAACTATGGCTACACCTTC. This translates into CASKGGAANYGYTF.

This chain links TRBV5-4 with TRBJ1-1; TRBD1 is a possible D gene (5 bases). Looked up from germline, CDR1 is SGHNT and CDR2 is YYREEE (reference sequence). This CDR3 contains 17 residues. V dropped 0 bases and J dropped 0 bases, with 15 bases sitting between them. CDR3 bases: TGTGCCAGCAGCTTGGTCGTCAGGGAAGGCATGAACACTGAAGCTTTCTTT. This encodes CASSLVVREGMNTEAFF.

The chain carries TRBV5-1 and TRBJ2-7; D possibly corresponds to TRBD1 (6 bases). The CDR3 extends over 15 amino acids. Trimming took off 0 bases at V and 5 bases at J, with 15 bases between the two ends. Germline CDR1 and CDR2: SGHRS and YFSETQ. The CDR3 is CASSLAPGHDNEQYF. As DNA, the CDR3 is TGCGCCAGCAGCTTGGCCCCGGGACACGATAACGAGCAGTACTTC.